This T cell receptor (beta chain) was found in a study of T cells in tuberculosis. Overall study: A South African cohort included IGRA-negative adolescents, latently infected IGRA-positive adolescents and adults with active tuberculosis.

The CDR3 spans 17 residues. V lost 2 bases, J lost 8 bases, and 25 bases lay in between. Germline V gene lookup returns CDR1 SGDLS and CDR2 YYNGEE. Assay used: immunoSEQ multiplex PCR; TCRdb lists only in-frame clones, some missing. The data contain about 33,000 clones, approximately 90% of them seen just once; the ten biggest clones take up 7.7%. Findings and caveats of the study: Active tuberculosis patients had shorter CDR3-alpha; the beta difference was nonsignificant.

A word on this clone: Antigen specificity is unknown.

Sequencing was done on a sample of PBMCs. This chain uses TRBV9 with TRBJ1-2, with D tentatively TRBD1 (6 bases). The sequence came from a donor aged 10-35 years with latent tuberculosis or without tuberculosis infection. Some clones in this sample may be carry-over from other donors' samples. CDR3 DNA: TGTGCCAGCAGCGTCACGGACTTTCGGGGGGGGCGCGAGGGCTACACCTTC. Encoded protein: CASSVTDFRGGREGYTF.